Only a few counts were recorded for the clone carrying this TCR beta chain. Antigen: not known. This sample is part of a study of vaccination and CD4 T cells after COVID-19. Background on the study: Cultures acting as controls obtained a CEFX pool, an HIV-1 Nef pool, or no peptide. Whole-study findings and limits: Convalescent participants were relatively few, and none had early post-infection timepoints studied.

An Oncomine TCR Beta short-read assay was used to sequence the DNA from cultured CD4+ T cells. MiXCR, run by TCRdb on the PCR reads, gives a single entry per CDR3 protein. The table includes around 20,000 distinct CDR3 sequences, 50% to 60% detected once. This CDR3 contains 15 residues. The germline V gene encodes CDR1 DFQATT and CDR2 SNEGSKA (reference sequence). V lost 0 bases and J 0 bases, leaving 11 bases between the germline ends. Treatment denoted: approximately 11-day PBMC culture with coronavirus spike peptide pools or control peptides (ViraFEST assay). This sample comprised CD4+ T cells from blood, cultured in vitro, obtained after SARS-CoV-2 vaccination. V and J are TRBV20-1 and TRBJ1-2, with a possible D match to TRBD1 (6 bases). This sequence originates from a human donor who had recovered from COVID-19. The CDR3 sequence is CSARDPNRANYGYTF. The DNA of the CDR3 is TGCAGTGCTAGAGACCCAAACAGGGCTAACTATGGCTACACCTTC.